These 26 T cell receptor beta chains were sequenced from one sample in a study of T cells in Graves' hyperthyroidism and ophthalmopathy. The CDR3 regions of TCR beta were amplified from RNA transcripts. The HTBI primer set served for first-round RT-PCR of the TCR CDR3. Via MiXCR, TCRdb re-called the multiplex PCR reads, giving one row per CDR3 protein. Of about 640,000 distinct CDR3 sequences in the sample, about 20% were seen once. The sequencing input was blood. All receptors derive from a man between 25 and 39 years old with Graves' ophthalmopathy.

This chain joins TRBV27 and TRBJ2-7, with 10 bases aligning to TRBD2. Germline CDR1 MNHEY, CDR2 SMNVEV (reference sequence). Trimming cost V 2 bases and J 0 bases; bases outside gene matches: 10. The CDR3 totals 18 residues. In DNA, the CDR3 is TGTGCCAGCAGTTTAGGGCCCGGACTAGCGGACCTCTCCTACGAGCAGTACTTC. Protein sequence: CASSLGPGLADLSYEQYF.

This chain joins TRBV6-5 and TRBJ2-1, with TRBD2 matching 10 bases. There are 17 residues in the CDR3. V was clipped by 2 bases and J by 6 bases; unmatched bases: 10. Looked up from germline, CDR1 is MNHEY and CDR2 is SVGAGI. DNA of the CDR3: TGTGCCAGCAGTTACGGGACTAGCGAAAAGTCTGTCAATGAGCAGTTCTTC. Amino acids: CASSYGTSEKSVNEQFF.

CDR3 coding DNA: TGTGCCAGCAGTAGCGGGAGGGAACCCCAAGAGACCCAGTACTTC. Translation: CASSSGREPQETQYF. The rearrangement uses TRBV27 and TRBJ2-5; 10 nucleotides match TRBD2. The germline V gene has CDR1 MNHEY and CDR2 SMNVEV (reference sequence). The CDR3 is 15 amino acids. The trim removed 5 bases at V and 1 base at J, leaving 4 bases unmatched.

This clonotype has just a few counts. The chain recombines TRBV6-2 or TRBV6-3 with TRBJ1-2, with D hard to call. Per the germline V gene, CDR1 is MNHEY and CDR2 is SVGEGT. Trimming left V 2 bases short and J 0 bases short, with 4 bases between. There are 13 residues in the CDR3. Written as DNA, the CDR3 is TGTGCCAGCAGTTACCGTTCTAACTATGGCTACACCTTC. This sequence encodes CASSYRSNYGYTF.

The CDR3 sequence: CASSLLQGRVNSPLHF. The CDR3 DNA reads as TGTGCCAGCAGCTTGCTTCAGGGAAGAGTAAATTCACCCCTCCACTTT. The chain carries TRBV7-9 and TRBJ1-6; maybe TRBD1 (5 bases). The CDR3 has 16 amino acids. V lost 3 bases, J lost 7 bases, and 16 bases lay in between. Germline assignment: CDR1 SEHNR and CDR2 FQNEAQ (reference sequence).

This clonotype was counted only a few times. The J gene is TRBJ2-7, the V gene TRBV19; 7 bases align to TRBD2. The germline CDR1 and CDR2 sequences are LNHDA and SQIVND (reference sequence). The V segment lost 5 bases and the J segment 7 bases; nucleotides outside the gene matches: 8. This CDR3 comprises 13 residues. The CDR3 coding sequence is TGTGCCAGTAGTGCGACTAGCCCGGAGGAGCAGTACTTC. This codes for CASSATSPEEQYF.

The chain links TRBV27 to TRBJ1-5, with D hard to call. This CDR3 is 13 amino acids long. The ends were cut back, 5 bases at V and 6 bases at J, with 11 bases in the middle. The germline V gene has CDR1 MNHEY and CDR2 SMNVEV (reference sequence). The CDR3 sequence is CASSDSSFQPQHF. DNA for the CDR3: TGTGCCAGCAGTGACTCGTCTTTTCAGCCCCAGCATTTT.

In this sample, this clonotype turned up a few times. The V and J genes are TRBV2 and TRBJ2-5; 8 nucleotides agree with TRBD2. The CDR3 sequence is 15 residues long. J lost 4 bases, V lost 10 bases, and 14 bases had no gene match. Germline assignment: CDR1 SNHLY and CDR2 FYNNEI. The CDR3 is CATRGRVRGGETQYF. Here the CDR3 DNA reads TGTGCCACCAGGGGCCGAGTCCGGGGGGGAGAGACCCAGTACTTC.

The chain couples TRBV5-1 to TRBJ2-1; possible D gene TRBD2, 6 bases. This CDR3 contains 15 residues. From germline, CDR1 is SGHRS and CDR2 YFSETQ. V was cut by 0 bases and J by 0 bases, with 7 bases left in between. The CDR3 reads CASSLGDFSYNEQFF. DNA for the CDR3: TGCGCCAGCAGCTTGGGGGACTTCTCCTACAATGAGCAGTTCTTC.

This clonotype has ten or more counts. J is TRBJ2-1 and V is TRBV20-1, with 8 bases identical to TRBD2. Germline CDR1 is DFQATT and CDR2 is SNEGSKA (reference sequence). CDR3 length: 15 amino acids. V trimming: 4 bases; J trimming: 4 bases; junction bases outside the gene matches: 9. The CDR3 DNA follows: TGCAGTGCTAACGACCCGGGACTAGGATACAATGAGCAGTTCTTC. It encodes CSANDPGLGYNEQFF.

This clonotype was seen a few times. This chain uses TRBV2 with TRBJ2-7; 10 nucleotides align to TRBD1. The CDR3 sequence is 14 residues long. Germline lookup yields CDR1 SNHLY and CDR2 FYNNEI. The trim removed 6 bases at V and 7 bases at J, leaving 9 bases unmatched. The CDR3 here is CASSGTGAKGEQYF. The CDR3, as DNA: TGTGCCAGCAGCGGGACAGGGGCCAAGGGGGAGCAGTACTTC. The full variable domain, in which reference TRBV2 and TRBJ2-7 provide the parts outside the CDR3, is EPEVTQTPSHQVTQMGQEVILRCVPISNHLYFYWYRQILGQKVEFLVSFYNNEISEKSEIFDDQFSVERPDGSNFTLKIRSTKLEDSAMYFCASSGTGAKGEQYFGPGTRLTVT.

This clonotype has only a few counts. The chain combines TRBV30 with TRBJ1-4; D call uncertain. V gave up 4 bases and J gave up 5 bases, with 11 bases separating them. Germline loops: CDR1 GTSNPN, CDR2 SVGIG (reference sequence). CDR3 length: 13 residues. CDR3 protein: CAWNGRLNEKLFF. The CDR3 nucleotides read TGTGCCTGGAACGGACGCCTGAATGAAAAACTGTTTTTT.

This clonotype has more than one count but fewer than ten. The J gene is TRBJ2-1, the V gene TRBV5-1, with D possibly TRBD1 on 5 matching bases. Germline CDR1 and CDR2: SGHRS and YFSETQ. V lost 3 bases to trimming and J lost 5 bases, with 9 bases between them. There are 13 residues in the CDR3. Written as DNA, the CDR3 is TGCGCCAGCAGCTACAACAGGAACAATGAGCAGTTCTTC. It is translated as CASSYNRNNEQFF.

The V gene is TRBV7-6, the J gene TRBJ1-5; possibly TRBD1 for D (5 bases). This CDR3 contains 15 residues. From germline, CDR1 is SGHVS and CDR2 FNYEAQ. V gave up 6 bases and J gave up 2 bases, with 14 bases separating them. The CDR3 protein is CASSSGLRGNQPQHF. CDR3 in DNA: TGTGCCAGCAGTTCGGGACTCCGGGGCAATCAGCCCCAGCATTTT.

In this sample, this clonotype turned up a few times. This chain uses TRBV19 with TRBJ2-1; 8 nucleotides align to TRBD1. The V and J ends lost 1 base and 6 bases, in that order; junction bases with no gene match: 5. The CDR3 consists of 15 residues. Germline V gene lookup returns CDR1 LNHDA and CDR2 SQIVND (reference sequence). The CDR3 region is CASSIGGQGRNEQFF. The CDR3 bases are TGTGCCAGTAGTATAGGCGGACAGGGACGCAATGAGCAGTTCTTC.

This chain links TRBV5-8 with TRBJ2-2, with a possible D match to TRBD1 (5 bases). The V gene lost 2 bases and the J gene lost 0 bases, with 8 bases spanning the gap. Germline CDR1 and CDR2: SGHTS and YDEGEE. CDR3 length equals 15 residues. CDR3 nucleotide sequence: TGTGCCAGCAGCTTAGCCAGGGCGAACACCGGGGAGCTGTTTTTT. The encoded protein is CASSLARANTGELFF.

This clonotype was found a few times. The CDR3 loop is CATSRERLSTSYGYTF. The CDR3 nucleotides are TGTGCCACCAGCAGAGAAAGATTGTCCACGTCCTATGGCTACACCTTC. V and J are TRBV15 and TRBJ1-2; D is undetermined. The germline V gene encodes CDR1 LNHNV and CDR2 YYDKDF (reference sequence). Trimming took 0 bases from V and 4 from J, leaving 15 bases between them. This CDR3 is 16 amino acids long.

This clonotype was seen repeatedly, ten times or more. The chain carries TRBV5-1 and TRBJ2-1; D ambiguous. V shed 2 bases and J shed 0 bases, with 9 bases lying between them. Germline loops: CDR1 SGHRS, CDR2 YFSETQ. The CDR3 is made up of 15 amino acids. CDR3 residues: CASSFDLSSYNEQFF. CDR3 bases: TGCGCCAGCAGCTTCGATCTGAGCTCCTACAATGAGCAGTTCTTC.

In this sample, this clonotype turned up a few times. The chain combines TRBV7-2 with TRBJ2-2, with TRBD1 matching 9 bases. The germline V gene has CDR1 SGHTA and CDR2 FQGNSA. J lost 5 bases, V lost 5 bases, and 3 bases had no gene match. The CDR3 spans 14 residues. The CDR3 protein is CASSRDRDTGELFF. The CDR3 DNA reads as TGTGCCAGCAGCCGGGACAGGGATACCGGGGAGCTGTTTTTT. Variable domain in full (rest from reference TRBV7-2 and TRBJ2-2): GAGVSQSPSNKVTEKGKDVELRCDPISGHTALYWYRQSLGQGLEFLIYFQGNSAPDKSGLPSDRFSAERTGGSVSTLTIQRTQQEDSAVYLCASSRDRDTGELFFGEGSRLTVL.

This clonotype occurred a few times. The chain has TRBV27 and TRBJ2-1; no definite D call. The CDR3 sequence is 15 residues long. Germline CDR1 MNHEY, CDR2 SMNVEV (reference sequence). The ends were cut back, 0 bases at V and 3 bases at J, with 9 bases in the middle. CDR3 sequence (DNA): TGTGCCAGCAGTTTATCACCGGTAAACTACAATGAGCAGTTCTTC. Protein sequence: CASSLSPVNYNEQFF.

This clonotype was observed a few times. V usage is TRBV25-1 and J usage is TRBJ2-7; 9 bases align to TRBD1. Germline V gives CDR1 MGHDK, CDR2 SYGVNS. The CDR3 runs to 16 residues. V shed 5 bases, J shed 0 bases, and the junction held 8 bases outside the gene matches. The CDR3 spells CASSNPGTGPSYEQYF. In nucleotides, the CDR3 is TGTGCCAGCAGTAATCCCGGGACAGGGCCCTCCTACGAGCAGTACTTC.

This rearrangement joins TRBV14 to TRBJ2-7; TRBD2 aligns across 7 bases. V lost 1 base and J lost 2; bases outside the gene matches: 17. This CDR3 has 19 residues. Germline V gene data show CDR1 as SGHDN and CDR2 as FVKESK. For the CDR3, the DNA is TGTGCCAGCAGCCAAGGACCCCACGCTCTAGCGGAGGCCCCCTACGAGCAGTACTTC. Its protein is CASSQGPHALAEAPYEQYF. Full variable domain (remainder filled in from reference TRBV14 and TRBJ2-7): EAGVTQFPSHSVIEKGQTVTLRCDPISGHDNLYWYRRVMGKEIKFLLHFVKESKQDESGMPNNRFLAERTGGTYSTLKVQPAELEDSGVYFCASSQGPHALAEAPYEQYFGPGTRLTVT.

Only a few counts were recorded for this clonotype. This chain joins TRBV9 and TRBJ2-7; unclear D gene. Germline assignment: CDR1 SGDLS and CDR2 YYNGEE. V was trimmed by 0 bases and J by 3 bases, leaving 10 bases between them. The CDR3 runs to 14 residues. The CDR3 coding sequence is TGTGCCAGCAGCGTAGCTTCGGTAGGCTACGAGCAGTACTTC. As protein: CASSVASVGYEQYF.

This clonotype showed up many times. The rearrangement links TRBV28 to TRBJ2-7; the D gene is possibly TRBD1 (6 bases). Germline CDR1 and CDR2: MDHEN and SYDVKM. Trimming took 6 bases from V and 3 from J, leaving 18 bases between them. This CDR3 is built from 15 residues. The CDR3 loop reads CASRPTRDTIYEQYF. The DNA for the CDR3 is TGTGCCAGCAGGCCAACCCGGGACACAATCTACGAGCAGTACTTC.

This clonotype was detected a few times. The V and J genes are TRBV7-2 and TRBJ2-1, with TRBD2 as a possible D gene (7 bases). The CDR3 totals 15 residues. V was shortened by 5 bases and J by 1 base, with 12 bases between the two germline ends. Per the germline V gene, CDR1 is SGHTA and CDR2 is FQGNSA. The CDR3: CASSDRTSSYNEQFF. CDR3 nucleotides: TGTGCCAGCAGCGACAGGACTAGTTCCTACAATGAGCAGTTCTTC.

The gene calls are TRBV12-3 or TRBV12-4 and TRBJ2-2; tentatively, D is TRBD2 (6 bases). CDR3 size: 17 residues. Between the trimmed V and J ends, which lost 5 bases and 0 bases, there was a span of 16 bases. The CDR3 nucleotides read TGTGCCAGCAGTCCCCTGTTTGGGACTTCGAACACCGGGGAGCTGTTTTTT. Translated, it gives CASSPLFGTSNTGELFF.